Each of the 4 T cell receptor beta chains below was sequenced from the same sample in a study of T cells expressing NK-cell markers. TCRdb re-called the 5' RACE reads and gives one entry per CDR3 protein, without DNA. This table lists about 550,000 distinct CDR3 sequences. The sample was blood T cells: a sorted CD56 or NKG2C T cell subset, CD4+ or CD8+ T cells, or bulk PBMC T cells (not recorded which). The receptors shown here come from a man younger than 35 in good health.

The genes are TRBV12-3 or TRBV12-4 and TRBJ2-5; TCRdb proposes TRBD2, but this gene call is untestable without DNA. This CDR3 contains 16 residues. CDR3 amino acids: CASSGTGLAGGETQYF.

The chain uses TRBV5-1 and TRBJ1-2. Germline CDR1 SGHRS, CDR2 YFSETQ. The length of the CDR3 is 15 residues. CDR3 sequence: CASSLAGWDLSVYTF.

This chain connects TRBV5-1 to TRBJ1-6; the D call of TRBD1 rests on TCRdb alone, since no DNA is present to check it. Germline loops: CDR1 SGHRS, CDR2 YFSETQ. The CDR3 contains 15 residues. The CDR3: CASSYSAGENSPLHF. The full variable domain, with the rest looked up from reference TRBV5-1 and TRBJ1-6, is KAGVTQTPRYLIKTRGQQVTLSCSPISGHRSVSWYQQTPGQGLQFLFEYFSETQRNKGNFPGRFSGRQFSNSRSEMNVSTLELGDSALYLCASSYSAGENSPLHFGNGTRLTVT.

CDR3 loop: CAWRGTGFTGELFF. The chain carries TRBV30 and TRBJ2-2; the TRBD1 assignment by TCRdb is unverifiable without DNA. This CDR3 region has 14 residues. Germline CDR1 and CDR2: GTSNPN and SVGIG (reference sequence).